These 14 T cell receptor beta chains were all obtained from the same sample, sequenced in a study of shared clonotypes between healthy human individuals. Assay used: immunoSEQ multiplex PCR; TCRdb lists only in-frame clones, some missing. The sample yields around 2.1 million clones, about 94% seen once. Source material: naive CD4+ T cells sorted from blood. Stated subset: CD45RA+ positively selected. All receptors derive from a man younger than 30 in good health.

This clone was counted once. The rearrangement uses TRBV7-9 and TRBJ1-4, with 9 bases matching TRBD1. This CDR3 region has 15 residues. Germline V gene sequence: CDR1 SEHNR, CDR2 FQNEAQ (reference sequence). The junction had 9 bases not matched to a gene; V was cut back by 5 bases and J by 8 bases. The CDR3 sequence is CASSVDRGRGEKLFF. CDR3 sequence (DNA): TGTGCCAGCAGCGTTGACAGGGGGAGAGGGGAAAAACTGTTTTTT. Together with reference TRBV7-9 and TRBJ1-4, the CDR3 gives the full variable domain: DTGVSQNPRHKITKRGQNVTFRCDPISEHNRLYWYRQTLGQGPEFLTYFQNEAQLEKSRLLSDRFSAERPKGSFSTLEIQRTEQGDSAMYLCASSVDRGRGEKLFFGSGTQLSVL.

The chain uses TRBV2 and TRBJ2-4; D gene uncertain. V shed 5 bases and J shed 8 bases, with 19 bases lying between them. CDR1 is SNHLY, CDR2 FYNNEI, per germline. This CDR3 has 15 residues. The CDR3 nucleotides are TGTGCCAGCAGTCCAGGTCGGGCCCTAACCCACATTCAGTACTTC. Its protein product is CASSPGRALTHIQYF.

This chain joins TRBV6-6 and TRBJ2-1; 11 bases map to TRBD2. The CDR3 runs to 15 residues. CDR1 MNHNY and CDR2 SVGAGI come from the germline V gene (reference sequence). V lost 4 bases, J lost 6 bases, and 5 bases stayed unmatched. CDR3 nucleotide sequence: TGTGCCAGCAGTTCCACTAGCGGGAGACGCAATGAGCAGTTCTTC. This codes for CASSSTSGRRNEQFF.

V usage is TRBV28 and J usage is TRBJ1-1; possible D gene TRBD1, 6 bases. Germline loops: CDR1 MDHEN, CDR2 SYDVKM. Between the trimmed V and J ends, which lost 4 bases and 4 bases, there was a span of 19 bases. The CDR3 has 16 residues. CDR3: CASSYEGGARGTEAFF. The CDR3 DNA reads TGTGCCAGCAGTTATGAAGGGGGGGCGCGGGGCACTGAAGCTTTCTTT. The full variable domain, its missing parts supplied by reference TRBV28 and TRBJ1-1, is DVKVTQSSRYLVKRTGEKVFLECVQDMDHENMFWYRQDPGLGLRLIYFSYDVKMKEKGDIPEGYSVSREKKERFSLILESASTNQTSMYLCASSYEGGARGTEAFFGQGTRLTVV.

CDR3 sequence (DNA): TGCGCCAGCAGCTTACCCGGCGACCTCCACCTCCACTTT. Translation: CASSLPGDLHLHF. V gene TRBV5-1 combines with J gene TRBJ1-6; D call uncertain. The CDR3 length is 13 residues. Germline V CDR1 and CDR2: SGHRS, YFSETQ. The ends were cut back, 2 bases at V and 15 bases at J, with 15 bases in the middle.

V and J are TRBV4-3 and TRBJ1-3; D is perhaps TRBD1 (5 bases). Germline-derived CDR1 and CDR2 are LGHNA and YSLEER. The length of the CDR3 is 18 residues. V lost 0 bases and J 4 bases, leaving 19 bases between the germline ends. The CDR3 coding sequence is TGCGCCAGCAGCCAAGATCCGAACAGCGCAGGGATCGGAAACACCATATATTTT. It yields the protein CASSQDPNSAGIGNTIYF.

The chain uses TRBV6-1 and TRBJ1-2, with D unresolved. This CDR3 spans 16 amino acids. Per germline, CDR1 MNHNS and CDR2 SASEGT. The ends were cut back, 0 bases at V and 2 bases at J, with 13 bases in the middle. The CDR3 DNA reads TGTGCCAGCAGTGAAGCAGTGCAGGTCCCAAACTATGGCTACACCTTC. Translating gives CASSEAVQVPNYGYTF.

DNA for the CDR3: TGCGCCAGCAGCCAAACGGCCGGCGTGGGTACGCAGTATTTT. The encoded protein is CASSQTAGVGTQYF. The chain uses TRBV4-1 and TRBJ2-3; D not certain. Trimming pared 2 bases from V and 8 bases from J, leaving 14 bases between. CDR1 and CDR2 from the germline V gene are MGHRA and YSYEKL. The CDR3 is made up of 14 amino acids.

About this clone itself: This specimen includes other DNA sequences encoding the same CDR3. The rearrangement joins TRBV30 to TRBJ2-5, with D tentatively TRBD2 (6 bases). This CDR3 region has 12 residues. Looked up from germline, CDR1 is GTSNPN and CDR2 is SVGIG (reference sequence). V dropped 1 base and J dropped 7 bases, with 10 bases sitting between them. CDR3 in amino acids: CAWSDRRGTQYF. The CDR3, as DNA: TGTGCCTGGAGTGACAGGCGGGGGACCCAGTACTTC.

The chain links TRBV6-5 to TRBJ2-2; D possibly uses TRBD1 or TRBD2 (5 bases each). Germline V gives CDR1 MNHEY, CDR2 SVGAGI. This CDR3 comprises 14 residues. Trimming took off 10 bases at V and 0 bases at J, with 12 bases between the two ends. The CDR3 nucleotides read TGTGCCACCGAGAGGGGCGCGAACACCGGGGAGCTGTTTTTT. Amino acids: CATERGANTGELFF.

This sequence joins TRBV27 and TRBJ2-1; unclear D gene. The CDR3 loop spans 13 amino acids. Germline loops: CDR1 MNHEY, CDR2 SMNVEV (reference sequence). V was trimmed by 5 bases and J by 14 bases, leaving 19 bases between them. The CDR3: CASSMLVAAAKFF. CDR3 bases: TGTGCCAGCAGTATGCTCGTGGCGGCTGCGAAGTTCTTC.

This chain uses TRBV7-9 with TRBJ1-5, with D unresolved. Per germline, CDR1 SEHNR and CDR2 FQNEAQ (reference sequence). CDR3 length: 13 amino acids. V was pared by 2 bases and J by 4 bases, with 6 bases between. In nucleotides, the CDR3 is TGTGCCAGCAGCTTACAGATTAATCAGCCCCAGCATTTT. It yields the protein CASSLQINQPQHF.

The CDR3 sequence is CASSLRLPSGRTYEQYF. The CDR3 nucleotides are TGTGCCAGCAGCTTAAGGCTTCCTAGCGGGAGGACCTACGAGCAGTACTTC. The chain uses TRBV7-2 and TRBJ2-7; 11 bases fit TRBD2. The V segment lost 2 bases and the J segment 2 bases; nucleotides outside the gene matches: 8. Germline assignment: CDR1 SGHTA and CDR2 FQGNSA. The CDR3 is 17 residues long. Supplemented by reference TRBV7-2 and TRBJ2-7, the full variable domain reads GAGVSQSPSNKVTEKGKDVELRCDPISGHTALYWYRQSLGQGLEFLIYFQGNSAPDKSGLPSDRFSAERTGGSVSTLTIQRTQQEDSAVYLCASSLRLPSGRTYEQYFGPGTRLTVT.

The CDR3 region has the DNA TGTGCCAGTAGCACGGCTAGCGGGAGGGCCGGGGAGACCCAGTACTTC. This gives the protein CASSTASGRAGETQYF. The rearrangement links TRBV19 to TRBJ2-5; 12 bases map to TRBD2. CDR1 LNHDA and CDR2 SQIVND come from the germline V gene (reference sequence). The CDR3 is 16 residues long. The V segment lost 6 bases and the J segment 5 bases; nucleotides outside the gene matches: 10.